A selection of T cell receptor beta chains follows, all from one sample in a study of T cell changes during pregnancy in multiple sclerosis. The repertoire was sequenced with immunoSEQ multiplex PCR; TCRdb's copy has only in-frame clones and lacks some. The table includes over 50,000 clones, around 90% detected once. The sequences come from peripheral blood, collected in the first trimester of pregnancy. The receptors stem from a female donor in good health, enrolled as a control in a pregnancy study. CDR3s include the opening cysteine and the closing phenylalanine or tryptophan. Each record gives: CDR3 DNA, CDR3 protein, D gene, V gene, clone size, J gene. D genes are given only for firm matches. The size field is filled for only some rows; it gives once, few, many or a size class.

cdr3_nt: TGTGCCATCAGTGTTACAGGGGGGACCTCTGGAAACACCATATATTTT
cdr3_aa: CAISVTGGTSGNTIYF
d_call: TRBD1
v_call: TRBV10-3
clone_size: .
j_call: TRBJ1-3

cdr3_nt: TGTGCCAGCAGCTTGGAGGGTACAGGGAACGCTGAAGCTTTCTTT
cdr3_aa: CASSLEGTGNAEAFF
d_call: .
v_call: TRBV5-4
clone_size: .
j_call: TRBJ1-1

cdr3_nt: TGTGCCAGCAGCGTAGGACAGTACTCCTACGAGCAGTACTTC
cdr3_aa: CASSVGQYSYEQYF
d_call: .
v_call: TRBV9
clone_size: .
j_call: TRBJ2-7

cdr3_nt: TGTGCCTGGAGTGGACAGGCCGACCTCTATGGCTACACCTTC
cdr3_aa: CAWSGQADLYGYTF
d_call: .
v_call: TRBV30
clone_size: once
j_call: TRBJ1-2

cdr3_nt: TGTGCCAGCAGTCACAACAGGGGTTCCAGCTCCTACGAGCAGTACTTC
cdr3_aa: CASSHNRGSSSYEQYF
d_call: TRBD1
v_call: TRBV28
clone_size: .
j_call: TRBJ2-7

cdr3_nt: TGTGCCAGCAGCTTAGCTAGCGGGAGAAGCACAGATACGCAGTATTTT
cdr3_aa: CASSLASGRSTDTQYF
d_call: TRBD2
v_call: TRBV7-2
clone_size: .
j_call: TRBJ2-3

cdr3_nt: TGCGCCAGCAGCCAAACAAGGGGGCAGGGTGGCTACACCTTC
cdr3_aa: CASSQTRGQGGYTF
d_call: TRBD1
v_call: TRBV4-1
clone_size: .
j_call: TRBJ1-2

cdr3_nt: TGTGCCACCCAAAAGGGGGAGACCCAGTACTTC
cdr3_aa: CATQKGETQYF
d_call: .
v_call: TRBV2
clone_size: .
j_call: TRBJ2-5

cdr3_nt: TGTGCCAGCAACCGGGACATACAGCCCCAGCATTTT
cdr3_aa: CASNRDIQPQHF
d_call: .
v_call: TRBV19
clone_size: .
j_call: TRBJ1-5

cdr3_nt: TGTGCCAGCAGTTGGACTAGCGGGGGGGCTGATACGCAGTATTTT
cdr3_aa: CASSWTSGGADTQYF
d_call: TRBD2
v_call: TRBV6-5
clone_size: .
j_call: TRBJ2-3

cdr3_nt: TGTGCCAGTAGTATCGGGGAGTATGGCTACACCTTC
cdr3_aa: CASSIGEYGYTF
d_call: .
v_call: TRBV19
clone_size: .
j_call: TRBJ1-2

cdr3_nt: TGTGCCAGCAGCCGCAAGACGGCGGACTACAATGAGCAGTTCTTC
cdr3_aa: CASSRKTADYNEQFF
d_call: .
v_call: TRBV4-2
clone_size: .
j_call: TRBJ2-1

cdr3_nt: TGTGCCAGCAGCGCTACAGTGAACACTGAAGCTTTCTTT
cdr3_aa: CASSATVNTEAFF
d_call: .
v_call: TRBV5-4
clone_size: .
j_call: TRBJ1-1

cdr3_nt: TGTGCCAGCAGTTTAACAGCCGACAATGAGCAGTTCTTC
cdr3_aa: CASSLTADNEQFF
d_call: .
v_call: TRBV27
clone_size: .
j_call: TRBJ2-1

cdr3_nt: TGTGCCTGGAGCGGGGGGCCTAACTATGGCTACACCTTC
cdr3_aa: CAWSGGPNYGYTF
d_call: .
v_call: TRBV30
clone_size: .
j_call: TRBJ1-2

cdr3_nt: TGTGCCAGTAGCAGCCAGGGGCAGTACACTGAAGCTTTCTTT
cdr3_aa: CASSSQGQYTEAFF
d_call: .
v_call: TRBV19
clone_size: .
j_call: TRBJ1-1

cdr3_nt: TGTGCCAGCAGCTCGGGACAGTGGGGGATAGAGCCCCAGCATTTT
cdr3_aa: CASSSGQWGIEPQHF
d_call: TRBD1
v_call: TRBV27
clone_size: .
j_call: TRBJ1-5

cdr3_nt: TGTGCCAGCTCACCACCGGGACAGGGTACCGGGGCCAACGTCCTGACTTTC
cdr3_aa: CASSPPGQGTGANVLTF
d_call: TRBD1
v_call: TRBV18
clone_size: .
j_call: TRBJ2-6

cdr3_nt: TGTGCCAGTAGTAGGGGACAGGGGAGGCTTTACGAGCAGTACTTC
cdr3_aa: CASSRGQGRLYEQYF
d_call: TRBD1
v_call: TRBV19
clone_size: .
j_call: TRBJ2-7

cdr3_nt: TGTGCCAGCAGCTCCCGGTTCGGGACAGCCTACAATGAGCAGTTCTTC
cdr3_aa: CASSSRFGTAYNEQFF
d_call: TRBD1
v_call: TRBV7-2
clone_size: .
j_call: TRBJ2-1

cdr3_nt: TGTGCCAGCAGTGACGCGGACAGCTCCTACGAGCAGTACTTC
cdr3_aa: CASSDADSSYEQYF
d_call: .
v_call: TRBV2
clone_size: .
j_call: TRBJ2-7

cdr3_nt: TGTGCCAGCAGCCGCGGGCCCTCAACGGACCCTAACTATGGCTACACCTTC
cdr3_aa: CASSRGPSTDPNYGYTF
d_call: .
v_call: TRBV27
clone_size: .
j_call: TRBJ1-2

cdr3_nt: TGTGCCAGCAGTTACTTCGGTAGTAGCTCCTACAATGAGCAGTTCTTC
cdr3_aa: CASSYFGSSSYNEQFF
d_call: .
v_call: TRBV6-5
clone_size: .
j_call: TRBJ2-1

cdr3_nt: TGTGCCAGCAGTGCGGGACAGGGCAATCAGCCCCAGCATTTT
cdr3_aa: CASSAGQGNQPQHF
d_call: TRBD1
v_call: TRBV2
clone_size: once
j_call: TRBJ1-5

cdr3_nt: TGTGCCAGCTCACCACGGAGGGACAGCGCTGAAGCTTTCTTT
cdr3_aa: CASSPRRDSAEAFF
d_call: TRBD1
v_call: TRBV18
clone_size: .
j_call: TRBJ1-1

cdr3_nt: TGTGCCAGCAGCGCCCGGACATCACCTACTAATTCACCCCTCCACTTT
cdr3_aa: CASSARTSPTNSPLHF
d_call: .
v_call: TRBV5-6
clone_size: .
j_call: TRBJ1-6

cdr3_nt: TGTGCCAGCAGGCGGATGAACACTGAAGCTTTCTTT
cdr3_aa: CASRRMNTEAFF
d_call: .
v_call: TRBV27
clone_size: .
j_call: TRBJ1-1

cdr3_nt: TGTGCCAGCAGCTTTGGGGACAGGTCTTACAATGAGCAGTTCTTC
cdr3_aa: CASSFGDRSYNEQFF
d_call: TRBD1
v_call: TRBV11-2
clone_size: .
j_call: TRBJ2-1

cdr3_nt: TGTGCCAGCAGTAGGACAGGGGGCTCAGATACGCAGTATTTT
cdr3_aa: CASSRTGGSDTQYF
d_call: TRBD1
v_call: TRBV5-4
clone_size: .
j_call: TRBJ2-3

cdr3_nt: TGTGCCAGCAGCGCAGAACAGGTCCTCGAGCAGTACTTC
cdr3_aa: CASSAEQVLEQYF
d_call: .
v_call: TRBV11-2
clone_size: .
j_call: TRBJ2-7

cdr3_nt: TGTGCCAGCAGCACCCATGGTGGGCCATCCTACGAGCAGTACTTC
cdr3_aa: CASSTHGGPSYEQYF
d_call: .
v_call: TRBV7-2
clone_size: few
j_call: TRBJ2-7

cdr3_nt: TGTGCCAGCAGTTACTTGGGACAGACCTACGAGCAGTACTTC
cdr3_aa: CASSYLGQTYEQYF
d_call: TRBD1
v_call: TRBV6-6
clone_size: once
j_call: TRBJ2-7

cdr3_nt: TGCGCCAGCAGCAAGAACAGGGGCATGAACACTGAAGCTTTCTTT
cdr3_aa: CASSKNRGMNTEAFF
d_call: TRBD1
v_call: TRBV5-1
clone_size: .
j_call: TRBJ1-1

cdr3_nt: TGTGCCAGCAGCTCCACTAGAATAGGGGAGCTGTTTTTT
cdr3_aa: CASSSTRIGELFF
d_call: .
v_call: TRBV11-3
clone_size: .
j_call: TRBJ2-2

cdr3_nt: TGTGCCAGCAGCCAAGCTCGAACAGGCGGGGATGGCTACACCTTC
cdr3_aa: CASSQARTGGDGYTF
d_call: .
v_call: TRBV14
clone_size: .
j_call: TRBJ1-2

cdr3_nt: TGTGCCAGCAGCTGGGGGCCCCTGGGGGACACTGAAGCTTTCTTT
cdr3_aa: CASSWGPLGDTEAFF
d_call: .
v_call: TRBV5-6
clone_size: once
j_call: TRBJ1-1

cdr3_nt: TGTGCCCGGAGACAGGGACAAGAGACCCAGTACTTC
cdr3_aa: CARRQGQETQYF
d_call: TRBD1
v_call: TRBV30
clone_size: .
j_call: TRBJ2-5

cdr3_nt: TGTGCCTGGAGTGCACGGACAGATGGCTACACCTTC
cdr3_aa: CAWSARTDGYTF
d_call: .
v_call: TRBV30
clone_size: .
j_call: TRBJ1-2

cdr3_nt: TGTGCCAGCAGCATCGGGGGGATTGAGACCCAGTACTTC
cdr3_aa: CASSIGGIETQYF
d_call: .
v_call: TRBV21-1
clone_size: .
j_call: TRBJ2-5

cdr3_nt: TGCGCCAGCAGTATTACAGGGCTCGACTATGGCTACACCTTC
cdr3_aa: CASSITGLDYGYTF
d_call: .
v_call: TRBV4-3
clone_size: .
j_call: TRBJ1-2

cdr3_nt: TGTGCCAGCTGCCAGGAGCGGGGATGGGGTAACTATGGCTACACCTTC
cdr3_aa: CASCQERGWGNYGYTF
d_call: .
v_call: TRBV5-4
clone_size: .
j_call: TRBJ1-2

cdr3_nt: TGTGCCAGCAGCTTCGACAGCTACGAGCAGTACTTC
cdr3_aa: CASSFDSYEQYF
d_call: .
v_call: TRBV7-9
clone_size: .
j_call: TRBJ2-7

cdr3_nt: TGTGCCAGCAGCTTAAGTGGTGGGCCATTTCAAGAGACCCAGTACTTC
cdr3_aa: CASSLSGGPFQETQYF
d_call: .
v_call: TRBV11-2
clone_size: .
j_call: TRBJ2-5

cdr3_nt: TGTGCCACCAGCAGTGGAGTTCGTAATCAGCCCCAGCATTTT
cdr3_aa: CATSSGVRNQPQHF
d_call: .
v_call: TRBV15
clone_size: .
j_call: TRBJ1-5

cdr3_nt: TGTGCCAGCAGTGAAGTCCCGAATCAGCCCCAGCATTTT
cdr3_aa: CASSEVPNQPQHF
d_call: .
v_call: TRBV6-1
clone_size: few
j_call: TRBJ1-5

cdr3_nt: TGTGCCAGCAGTGACTCAGCGGGGGGGCCAGATACGCAGTATTTT
cdr3_aa: CASSDSAGGPDTQYF
d_call: TRBD2
v_call: TRBV6-4
clone_size: medium-sized
j_call: TRBJ2-3

cdr3_nt: TGTGCCAGCAGTGAATCGGCAGGGGGGTCCTACAATGAGCAGTTCTTC
cdr3_aa: CASSESAGGSYNEQFF
d_call: .
v_call: TRBV6-1
clone_size: .
j_call: TRBJ2-1

cdr3_nt: TGTGCCAGCAGTGAACATTTGAACACTGAAGCTTTCTTT
cdr3_aa: CASSEHLNTEAFF
d_call: .
v_call: TRBV6-1
clone_size: few
j_call: TRBJ1-1

cdr3_nt: TGCGCCAGCAGCCGACTCCTGATGGAACAGCAGTACTTC
cdr3_aa: CASSRLLMEQQYF
d_call: .
v_call: TRBV4-1
clone_size: once
j_call: TRBJ2-7

cdr3_nt: TGCAGCGTTGAAGAAGGGACAGTCTATGGCTACACCTTC
cdr3_aa: CSVEEGTVYGYTF
d_call: TRBD1
v_call: TRBV29-1
clone_size: once
j_call: TRBJ1-2

cdr3_nt: TGTGCCAGCAGTCAAAGACTAGCGGGGGGGCACGAGCAGTACTTC
cdr3_aa: CASSQRLAGGHEQYF
d_call: TRBD2
v_call: TRBV6-5
clone_size: .
j_call: TRBJ2-7

cdr3_nt: TGCGCCAGCAGCTTGAGACCGGGGGTTCAAGAGACCCAGTACTTC
cdr3_aa: CASSLRPGVQETQYF
d_call: .
v_call: TRBV5-1
clone_size: .
j_call: TRBJ2-5

cdr3_nt: TGTGCCAGTAGTATAGACGGACAGAATTTCGGCTACACCTTC
cdr3_aa: CASSIDGQNFGYTF
d_call: .
v_call: TRBV19
clone_size: .
j_call: TRBJ1-2

cdr3_nt: TGTGCCAGCAGCGAGAGGACAGGACCTAAAGATGGCTACACCTTC
cdr3_aa: CASSERTGPKDGYTF
d_call: TRBD1
v_call: TRBV7-9
clone_size: .
j_call: TRBJ1-2